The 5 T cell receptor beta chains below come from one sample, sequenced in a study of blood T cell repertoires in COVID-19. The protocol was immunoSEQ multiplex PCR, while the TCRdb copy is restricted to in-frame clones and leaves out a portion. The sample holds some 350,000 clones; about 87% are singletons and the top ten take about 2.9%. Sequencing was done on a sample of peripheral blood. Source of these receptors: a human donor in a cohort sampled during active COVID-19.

The CDR3 nucleotides read TGCGCCAGCAGCCAAGCGGGCGGACAGCCGGGCGAAAAACTGTTTTTT. The encoded protein is CASSQAGGQPGEKLFF. V usage is TRBV4-1 and J usage is TRBJ1-4; possibly TRBD1 for D (6 bases). The CDR3 covers 16 residues. The V end lost 1 base, the J end lost 8 bases, and 17 bases lay between the germline ends. Looked up from germline, CDR1 is MGHRA and CDR2 is YSYEKL.

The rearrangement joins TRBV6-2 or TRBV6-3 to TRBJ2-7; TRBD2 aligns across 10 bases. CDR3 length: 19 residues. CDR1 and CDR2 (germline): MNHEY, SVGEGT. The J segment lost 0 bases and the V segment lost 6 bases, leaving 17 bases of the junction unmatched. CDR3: CASSLRGPSGSRVSYEQYF. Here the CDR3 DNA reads TGTGCCAGCAGCCTACGGGGGCCTAGCGGGAGTAGGGTCTCCTACGAGCAGTACTTC.

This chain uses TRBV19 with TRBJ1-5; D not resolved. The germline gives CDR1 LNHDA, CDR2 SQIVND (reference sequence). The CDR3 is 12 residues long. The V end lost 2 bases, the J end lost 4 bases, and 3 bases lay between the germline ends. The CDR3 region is CASSITNQPQHF. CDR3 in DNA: TGTGCCAGTAGTATAACTAATCAGCCCCAGCATTTT. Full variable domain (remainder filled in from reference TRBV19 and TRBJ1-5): DGGITQSPKYLFRKEGQNVTLSCEQNLNHDAMYWYRQDPGQGLRLIYYSQIVNDFQKGDIAEGYSVSREKKESFPLTVTSAQKNPTAFYLCASSITNQPQHFGDGTRLSIL.

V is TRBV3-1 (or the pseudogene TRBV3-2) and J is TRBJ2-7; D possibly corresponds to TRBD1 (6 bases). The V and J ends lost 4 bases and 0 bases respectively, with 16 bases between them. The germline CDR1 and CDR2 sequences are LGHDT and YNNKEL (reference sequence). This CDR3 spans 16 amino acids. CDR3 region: CASSLRTRGTSYEQYF. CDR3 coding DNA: TGTGCCAGCAGCCTGCGTACGAGGGGGACCTCCTACGAGCAGTACTTC.

The CDR3 DNA sequence: TGTGCCAGTAGTTCCCACTACGAGCAGTACTTC. Its translation is CASSSHYEQYF. The rearrangement links TRBV19 to TRBJ2-7; no clear D. The germline V gene encodes CDR1 LNHDA and CDR2 SQIVND (reference sequence). The CDR3 runs 11 residues. V lost 5 bases, J lost 3 bases, and 5 bases lay in between.